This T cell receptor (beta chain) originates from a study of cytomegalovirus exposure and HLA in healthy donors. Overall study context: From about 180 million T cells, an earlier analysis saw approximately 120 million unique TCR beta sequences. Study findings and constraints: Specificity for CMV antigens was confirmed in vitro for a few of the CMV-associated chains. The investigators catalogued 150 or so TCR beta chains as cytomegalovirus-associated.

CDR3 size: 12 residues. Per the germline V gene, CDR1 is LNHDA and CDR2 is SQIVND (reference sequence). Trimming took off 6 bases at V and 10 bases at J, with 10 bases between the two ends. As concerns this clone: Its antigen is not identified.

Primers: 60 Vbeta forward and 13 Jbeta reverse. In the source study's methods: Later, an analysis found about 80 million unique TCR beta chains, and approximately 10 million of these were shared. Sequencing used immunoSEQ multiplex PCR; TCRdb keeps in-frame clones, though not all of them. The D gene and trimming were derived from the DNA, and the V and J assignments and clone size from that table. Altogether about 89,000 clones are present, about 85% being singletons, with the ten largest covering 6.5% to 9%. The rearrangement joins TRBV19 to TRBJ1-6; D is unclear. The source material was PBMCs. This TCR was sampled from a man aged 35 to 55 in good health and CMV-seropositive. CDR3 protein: CASRNQASPLHF. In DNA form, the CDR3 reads TGTGCCAGTAGGAACCAGGCATCACCCCTCCACTTT.